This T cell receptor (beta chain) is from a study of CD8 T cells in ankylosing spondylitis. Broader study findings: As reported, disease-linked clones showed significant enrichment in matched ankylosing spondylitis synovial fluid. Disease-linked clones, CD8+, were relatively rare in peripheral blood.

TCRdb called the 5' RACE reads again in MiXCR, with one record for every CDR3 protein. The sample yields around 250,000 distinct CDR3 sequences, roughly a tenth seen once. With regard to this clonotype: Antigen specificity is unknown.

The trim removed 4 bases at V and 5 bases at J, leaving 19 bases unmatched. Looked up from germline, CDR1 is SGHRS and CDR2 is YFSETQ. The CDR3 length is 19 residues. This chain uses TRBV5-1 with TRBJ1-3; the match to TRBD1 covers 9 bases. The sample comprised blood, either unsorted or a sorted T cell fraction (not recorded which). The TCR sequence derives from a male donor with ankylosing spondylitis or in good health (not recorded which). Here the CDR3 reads CASSRPGTGRIEQRNTIYF. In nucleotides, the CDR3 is TGCGCCAGCAGCCGTCCCGGGACAGGGAGAATTGAACAGAGAAACACCATATATTTT.